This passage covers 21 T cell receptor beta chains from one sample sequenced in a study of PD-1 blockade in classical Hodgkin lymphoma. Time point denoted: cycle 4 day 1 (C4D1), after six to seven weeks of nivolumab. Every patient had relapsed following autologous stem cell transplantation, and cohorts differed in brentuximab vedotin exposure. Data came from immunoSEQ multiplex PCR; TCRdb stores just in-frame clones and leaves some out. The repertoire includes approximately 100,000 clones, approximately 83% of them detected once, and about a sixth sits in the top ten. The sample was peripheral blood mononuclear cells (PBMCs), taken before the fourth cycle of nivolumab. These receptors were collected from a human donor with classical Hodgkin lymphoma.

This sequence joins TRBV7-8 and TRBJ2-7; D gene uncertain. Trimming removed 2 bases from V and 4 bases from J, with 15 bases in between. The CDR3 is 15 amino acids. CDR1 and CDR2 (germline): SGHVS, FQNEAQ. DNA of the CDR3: TGTGCCAGCAGCTTATCAGACCCCGGGCTATACGAGCAGTACTTC. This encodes CASSLSDPGLYEQYF.

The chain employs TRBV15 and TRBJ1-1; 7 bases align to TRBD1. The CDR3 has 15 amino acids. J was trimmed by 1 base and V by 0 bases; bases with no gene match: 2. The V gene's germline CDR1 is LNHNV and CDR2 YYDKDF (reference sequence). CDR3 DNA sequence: TGTGCCACCAGCAGAGAACAGGGGTGGAACACTGAAGCTTTCTTT. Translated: CATSREQGWNTEAFF.

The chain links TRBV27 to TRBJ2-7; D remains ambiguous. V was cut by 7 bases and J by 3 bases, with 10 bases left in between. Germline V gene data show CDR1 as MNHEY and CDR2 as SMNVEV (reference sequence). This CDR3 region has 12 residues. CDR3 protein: CASKGSFYEQYF. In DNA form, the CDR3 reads TGTGCCAGCAAGGGCTCTTTCTACGAGCAGTACTTC.

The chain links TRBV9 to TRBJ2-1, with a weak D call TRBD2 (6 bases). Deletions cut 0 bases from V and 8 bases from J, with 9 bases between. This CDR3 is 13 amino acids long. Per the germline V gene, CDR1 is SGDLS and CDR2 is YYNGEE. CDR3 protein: CASSVVADHEQFF. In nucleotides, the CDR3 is TGTGCCAGCAGCGTAGTAGCGGACCATGAGCAGTTCTTC.

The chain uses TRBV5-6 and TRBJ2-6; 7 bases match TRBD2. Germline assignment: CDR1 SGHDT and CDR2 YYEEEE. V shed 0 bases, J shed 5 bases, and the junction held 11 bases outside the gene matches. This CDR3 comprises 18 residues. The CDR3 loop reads CASSLDGTTRFRANVLTF. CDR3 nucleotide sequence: TGTGCCAGCAGCTTGGACGGGACTACCAGATTCAGGGCCAACGTCCTGACTTTC.

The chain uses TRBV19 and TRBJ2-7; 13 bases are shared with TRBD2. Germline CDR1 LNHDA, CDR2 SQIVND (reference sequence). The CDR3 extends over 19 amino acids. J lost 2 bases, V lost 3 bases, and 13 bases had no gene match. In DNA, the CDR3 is TGTGCCAGTAGTATGAGAGGACTAGCGGGAGTTGGGTCTGCCTACGAGCAGTACTTC. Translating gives CASSMRGLAGVGSAYEQYF.

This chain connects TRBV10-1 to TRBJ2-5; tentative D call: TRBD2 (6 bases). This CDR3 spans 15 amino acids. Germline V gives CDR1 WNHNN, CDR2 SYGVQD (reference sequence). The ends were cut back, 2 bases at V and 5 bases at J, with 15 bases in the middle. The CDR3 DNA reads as TGCGCCAGCAGTGAGGATCCCGCGGGGACGGAGACCCAGTACTTC. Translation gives CASSEDPAGTETQYF.

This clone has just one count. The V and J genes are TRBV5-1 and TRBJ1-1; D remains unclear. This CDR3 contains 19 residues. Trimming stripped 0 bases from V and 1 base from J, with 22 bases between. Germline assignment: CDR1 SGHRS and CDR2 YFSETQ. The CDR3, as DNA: TGCGCCAGCAGCTTGGCCGAGGCAGGCCATTGGAGGCCGAACACTGAAGCTTTCTTT. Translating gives CASSLAEAGHWRPNTEAFF.

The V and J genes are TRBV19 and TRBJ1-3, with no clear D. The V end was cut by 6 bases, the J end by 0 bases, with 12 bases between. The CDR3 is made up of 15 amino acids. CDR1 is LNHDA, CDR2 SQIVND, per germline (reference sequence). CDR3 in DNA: TGTGCCAGTAGAAGAGGTCACCGCTCTGGAAACACCATATATTTT. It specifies CASRRGHRSGNTIYF.

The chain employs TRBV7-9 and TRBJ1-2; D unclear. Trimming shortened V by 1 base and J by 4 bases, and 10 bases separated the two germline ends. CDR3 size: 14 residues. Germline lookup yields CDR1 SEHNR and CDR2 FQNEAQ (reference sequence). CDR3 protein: CASSLDSALYGYTF. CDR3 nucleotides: TGTGCCAGCAGCTTAGACAGCGCTCTCTATGGCTACACCTTC.

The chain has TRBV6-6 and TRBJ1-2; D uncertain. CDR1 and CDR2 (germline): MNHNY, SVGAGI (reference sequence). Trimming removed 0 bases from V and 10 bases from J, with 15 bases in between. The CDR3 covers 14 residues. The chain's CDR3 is CASSYSRGPGDYTF. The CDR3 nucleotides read TGTGCCAGCAGTTACTCTAGAGGGCCTGGCGACTACACCTTC.

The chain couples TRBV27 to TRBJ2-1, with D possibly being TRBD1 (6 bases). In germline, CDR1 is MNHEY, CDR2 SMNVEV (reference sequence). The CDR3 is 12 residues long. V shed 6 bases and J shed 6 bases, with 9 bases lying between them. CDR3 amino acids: CASSSGVNEQFF. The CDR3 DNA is TGTGCCAGCAGCTCAGGGGTCAATGAGCAGTTCTTC.

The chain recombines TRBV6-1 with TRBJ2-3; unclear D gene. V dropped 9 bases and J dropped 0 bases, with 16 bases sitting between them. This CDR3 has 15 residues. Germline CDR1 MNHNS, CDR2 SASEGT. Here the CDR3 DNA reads TGTGCCAGTGTCGTCGTGGATTGGAGCACAGATACGCAGTATTTT. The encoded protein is CASVVVDWSTDTQYF.

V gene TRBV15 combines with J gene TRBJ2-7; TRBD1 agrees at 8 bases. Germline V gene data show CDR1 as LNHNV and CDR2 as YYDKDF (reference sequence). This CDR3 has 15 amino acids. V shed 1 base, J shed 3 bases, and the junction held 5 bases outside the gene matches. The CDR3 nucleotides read TGTGCCACCAGCAGAGGGGGACAGGACCGCTACGAGCAGTACTTC. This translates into CATSRGGQDRYEQYF.

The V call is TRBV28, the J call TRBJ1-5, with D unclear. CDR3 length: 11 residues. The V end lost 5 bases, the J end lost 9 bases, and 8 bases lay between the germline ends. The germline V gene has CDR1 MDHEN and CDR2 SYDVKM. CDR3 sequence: CASSPRGPQHF. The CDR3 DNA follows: TGTGCCAGCAGTCCCCGAGGGCCCCAGCATTTT.

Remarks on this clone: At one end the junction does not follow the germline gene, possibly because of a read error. CDR3 DNA: TGTGCCAGCAGCTTAGTCCCCGGGACTAGCGGGAGTAGGGTCACAAATACGCAGTATTTT. It encodes CASSLVPGTSGSRVTNTQYF. The rearrangement uses TRBV7-6 and TRBJ2-3; 14 nucleotides line up with TRBD2. Per the germline V gene, CDR1 is SGHVS and CDR2 is FNYEAQ. CDR3 length: 20 residues.

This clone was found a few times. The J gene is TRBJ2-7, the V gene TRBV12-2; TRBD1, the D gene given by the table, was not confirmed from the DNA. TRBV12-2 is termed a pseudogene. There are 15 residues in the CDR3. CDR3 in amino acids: CASRFTGTGVYEQYF. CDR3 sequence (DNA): TGTGCAAGTCGTTTTACTGGGACAGGGGTTTACGAGCAGTACTTC.

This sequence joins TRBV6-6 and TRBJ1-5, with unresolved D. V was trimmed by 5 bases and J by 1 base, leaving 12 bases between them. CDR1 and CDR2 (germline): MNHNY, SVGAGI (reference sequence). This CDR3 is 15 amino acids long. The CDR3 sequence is CASSPGDWSNQPQHF. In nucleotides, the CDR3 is TGTGCCAGCAGTCCCGGGGATTGGAGCAATCAGCCCCAGCATTTT.

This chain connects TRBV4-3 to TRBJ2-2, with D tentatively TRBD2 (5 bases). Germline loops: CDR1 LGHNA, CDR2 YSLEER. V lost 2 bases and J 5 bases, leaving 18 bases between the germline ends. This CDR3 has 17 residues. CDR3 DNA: TGCGCCAGCAGCCAAAACGGGAACGGGATAGATACCGGGGAGCTGTTTTTT. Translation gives CASSQNGNGIDTGELFF.

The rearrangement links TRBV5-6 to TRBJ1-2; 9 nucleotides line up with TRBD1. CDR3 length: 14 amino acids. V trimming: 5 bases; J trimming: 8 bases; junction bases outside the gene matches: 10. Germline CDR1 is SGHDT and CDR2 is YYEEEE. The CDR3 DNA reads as TGTGCCAGCAGGCGAACCGGGACAGGGTACGGCTACACCTTC. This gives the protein CASRRTGTGYGYTF.

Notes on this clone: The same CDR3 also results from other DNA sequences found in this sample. CDR3 nucleotides: TGTGCCAGCAGTGAACTAGCCGGGGAGACCCAGTACTTC. This translates into CASSELAGETQYF. This chain joins TRBV2 and TRBJ2-5, with D possibly being TRBD2 (5 bases). This CDR3 has 13 residues. The germline V gene encodes CDR1 SNHLY and CDR2 FYNNEI. V dropped 2 bases and J dropped 5 bases, with 9 bases sitting between them.